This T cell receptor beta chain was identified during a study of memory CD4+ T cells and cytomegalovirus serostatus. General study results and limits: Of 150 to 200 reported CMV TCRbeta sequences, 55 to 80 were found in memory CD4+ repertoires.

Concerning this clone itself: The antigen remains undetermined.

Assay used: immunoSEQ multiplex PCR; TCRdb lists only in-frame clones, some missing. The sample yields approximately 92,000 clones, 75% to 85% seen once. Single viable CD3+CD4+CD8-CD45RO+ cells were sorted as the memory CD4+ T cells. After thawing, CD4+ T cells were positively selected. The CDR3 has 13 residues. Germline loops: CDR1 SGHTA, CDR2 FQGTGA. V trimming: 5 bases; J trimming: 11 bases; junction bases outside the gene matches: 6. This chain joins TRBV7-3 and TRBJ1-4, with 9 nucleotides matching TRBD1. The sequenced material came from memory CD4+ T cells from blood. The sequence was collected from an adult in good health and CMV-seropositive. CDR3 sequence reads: CASSPGQGKKLFF. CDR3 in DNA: TGTGCCAGCAGCCCTGGACAGGGGAAGAAACTGTTTTTT.